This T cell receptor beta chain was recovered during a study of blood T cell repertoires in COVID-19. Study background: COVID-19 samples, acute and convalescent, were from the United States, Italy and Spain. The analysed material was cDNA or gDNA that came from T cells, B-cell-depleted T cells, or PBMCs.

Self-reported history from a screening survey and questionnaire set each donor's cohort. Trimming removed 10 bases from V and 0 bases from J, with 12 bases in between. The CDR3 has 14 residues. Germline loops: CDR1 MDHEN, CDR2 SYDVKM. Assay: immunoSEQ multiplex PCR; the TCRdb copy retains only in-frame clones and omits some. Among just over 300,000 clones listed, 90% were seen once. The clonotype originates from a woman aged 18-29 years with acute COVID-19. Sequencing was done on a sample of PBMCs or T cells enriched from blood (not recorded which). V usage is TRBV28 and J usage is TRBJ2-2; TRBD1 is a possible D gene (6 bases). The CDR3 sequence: CATETGTNTGELFF. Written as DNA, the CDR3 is TGTGCCACCGAAACAGGGACGAACACCGGGGAGCTGTTTTTT.